This note documents a single T cell receptor (beta chain) sequence. The source of the sample is a study of T cell responses to AZD1222 COVID-19 vaccine. This table comes from immunoSEQ multiplex PCR, and its TCRdb copy is limited to in-frame clones, with some not included. The data hold 100,000 to 150,000 clones, with 90% observed a single time. Germline-derived CDR1 and CDR2 are SEHNR and FQNEAQ (reference sequence). This CDR3 has 15 residues. Trimming at V came to 5 bases and at J to 2 bases, leaving 5 bases not matched to a gene. The chain recombines TRBV7-9 with TRBJ2-7, with 11 nucleotides matching TRBD1. This TCR was sampled from an adult who received the MenACWY meningococcal vaccine as a control. This specimen was peripheral blood, taken 28 days after the second dose of the MenACWY control vaccine. The CDR3 DNA sequence: TGTGCCAGCAGCCCCGGACAGGGGGCCGCCTACGAGCAGTACTTC. The encoded protein is CASSPGQGAAYEQYF.